Listed below are T cell receptor beta chains from one sample, sequenced in a study of T cells in Graves' hyperthyroidism and ophthalmopathy. TCRdb analysed the multiplex PCR reads with MiXCR anew, one entry per CDR3 protein. Among a few hundred thousand distinct CDR3 sequences listed, 14% to 15% were seen once. Sequences were obtained from blood. These receptors all stem from a woman in her thirties or forties with Graves' hyperthyroidism that later progressed to Graves' ophthalmopathy. The CDR3 runs from the conserved cysteine through the conserved F or W. A D gene is named only where the DNA matches it firmly. Part of the rows lack a size; the others show once, few, many or a class for expanded clones.

abundance,v_gene,d_gene,j_gene,CDR3aa,CDR3nt
-,TRBV6-2/TRBV6-3,-,TRBJ1-1,CASRLGDTVASF,TGTGCCAGCAGACTAGGGGACACTGTAGCTTCCTTT
once,TRBV2,TRBD2,TRBJ2-7,CASGRGGGGFPSYEQYF,TGTGCCAGCGGCCGCGGGGGGGGAGGGTTCCCTAGCTACGAGCAGTACTTC
many,TRBV3-1,-,TRBJ2-5,CASSRGRNQETQYF,TGTGCCAGCAGCCGTGGACGGAACCAAGAGACCCAGTACTTC
-,TRBV2,TRBD2,TRBJ2-7,CASSFGGTSGMSSYEQYF,TGTGCCAGCAGTTTCGGCGGAACTAGCGGGATGAGCTCCTACGAGCAGTACTTC
-,TRBV20-1,-,TRBJ1-2,CSASGQNYGYTF,TGCAGTGCTAGTGGGCAAAACTATGGCTACACCTTC
many,TRBV5-1,TRBD1,TRBJ2-7,CASSFKRGLEQYF,TGCGCCAGCAGCTTCAAAAGGGGGCTCGAGCAGTACTTC
many,TRBV18,TRBD2,TRBJ2-3,CASSPPTSGRRGTDTQYF,TGTGCCAGCTCACCACCTACTAGCGGGAGGAGAGGGACAGATACGCAGTATTTT
many,TRBV20-1,TRBD2,TRBJ2-1,CSAIKAGANYNEQFF,TGCAGTGCTATTAAGGCGGGAGCCAACTACAATGAGCAGTTCTTC
-,TRBV19,-,TRBJ2-7,CASNITGETIHEQYF,TGTGCCAGTAATATCACTGGCGAAACTATACACGAGCAGTACTTC
once,TRBV2,TRBD2,TRBJ2-1,CASSMIGLAAYNEQFF,TGTGCCAGCAGCATGATAGGACTAGCTGCTTACAATGAGCAGTTCTTC
many,TRBV28,TRBD2,TRBJ2-1,CASSLMGLPNEQFF,TGTGCCAGCAGTTTAATGGGACTACCCAATGAGCAGTTCTTC
many,TRBV6-2/TRBV6-3,-,TRBJ2-2,CATRTLHTGELFF,TGTGCCACCCGGACACTACACACCGGGGAGCTGTTTTTT
few,TRBV4-1,-,TRBJ2-1,CASSRPELGGNEQFF,TGCGCCAGCAGCCGTCCCGAGCTAGGGGGCAATGAGCAGTTCTTC
many,TRBV28,TRBD2,TRBJ2-3,CASVSGTSTDTQYF,TGTGCCAGCGTTAGCGGGACTAGCACAGATACGCAGTATTTT
-,TRBV20-1,TRBD1,TRBJ1-5,CSATDRYSNQPQHF,TGCAGTGCAACGGACAGGTATAGCAATCAGCCCCAGCATTTT
many,TRBV28,TRBD1,TRBJ1-2,CASSLLDRGLVDYGYTF,TGTGCCAGCAGTTTGTTGGACAGGGGGCTTGTTGACTATGGCTACACCTTC
-,TRBV7-9,-,TRBJ2-3,CASGFNTDTQYF,TGTGCCAGCGGCTTCAACACAGATACGCAGTATTTT
many,TRBV9,TRBD1,TRBJ2-3,CASSVATGGDTQYF,TGTGCCAGCAGCGTAGCGACAGGGGGAGATACGCAGTATTTT
many,TRBV7-9,-,TRBJ1-1,CASSLTANTEAFF,TGTGCCAGCAGTTTAACAGCAAACACTGAAGCTTTCTTT
many,TRBV27,-,TRBJ2-3,CASSLATSTDTQYF,TGTGCCAGCAGTTTGGCGACTAGCACAGATACGCAGTATTTT
many,TRBV6-2/TRBV6-3,-,TRBJ2-7,CASRGLTRTQTHQNYEQYF,TGTGCCAGCAGGGGATTGACTAGAACGCAGACCCACCAAAACTACGAGCAGTACTTC
many,TRBV18,-,TRBJ2-1,CASSSDAHEQFF,TGTGCCAGCTCATCAGATGCGCATGAGCAGTTCTTC
-,TRBV27,-,TRBJ1-4,CASMDYFATNEKLFF,TGTGCCAGCATGGACTACTTTGCAACTAATGAAAAACTGTTTTTT
many,TRBV2,-,TRBJ1-5,CASSEGREAEPQHF,TGTGCCAGCAGTGAAGGGAGGGAGGCGGAACCCCAGCATTTT
-,TRBV6-1,-,TRBJ1-1,CASSTEGKLNTEAFF,TGTGCCAGCAGTACGGAGGGGAAATTGAACACTGAAGCTTTCTTT
few,TRBV13,-,TRBJ2-7,CASSLYRLREQYF,TGTGCCAGCAGCCTTTACAGGTTAAGAGAGCAGTACTTC
few,TRBV5-1,-,TRBJ2-5,CASSLGQTPEETQYF,TGCGCCAGCAGCTTGGGGCAAACACCAGAAGAGACCCAGTACTTC
many,TRBV28,TRBD2,TRBJ2-3,CASSAGLAGADTQYF,TGTGCCAGCAGTGCGGGACTAGCGGGAGCAGATACGCAGTATTTT
-,TRBV5-8,-,TRBJ1-5,CASSPLGQNSNQPQHF,TGTGCCAGCAGTCCTCTTGGACAGAATAGCAATCAGCCCCAGCATTTT
many,TRBV4-1,-,TRBJ2-7,CASSHMVQIPPSYEQYF,TGCGCCAGCAGCCATATGGTCCAGATCCCCCCATCCTACGAGCAGTACTTC
-,TRBV18,TRBD1,TRBJ2-2,CASSPIQGGPPGELFF,TGTGCCAGCTCACCGATACAGGGGGGTCCGCCCGGGGAGCTGTTTTTT
many,TRBV6-1,-,TRBJ1-2,CASSPHAVSSGYTF,TGTGCCAGCAGCCCTCATGCGGTGAGCTCGGGCTACACCTTC
-,TRBV19,-,TRBJ1-1,CASRVRGYTEAFF,TGTGCCAGCCGGGTCAGGGGATACACTGAAGCTTTCTTT
few,TRBV11-2,TRBD2,TRBJ2-1,CASSSPGLAGGDNEQFF,TGTGCCAGCAGTTCTCCGGGACTAGCGGGAGGCGACAATGAGCAGTTCTTC
many,TRBV5-1,-,TRBJ1-1,CASSEGPVTEAFF,TGCGCCAGCAGCGAGGGGCCAGTCACTGAAGCTTTCTTT
many,TRBV20-1,TRBD2,TRBJ2-1,CSARKEASGSNEQFF,TGCAGTGCTAGAAAGGAGGCTAGCGGGAGCAATGAGCAGTTCTTC
-,TRBV11-2,-,TRBJ1-2,CASSFPRAGRSDGYTF,TGTGCCAGCAGCTTTCCGAGGGCAGGGCGTAGCGATGGCTACACCTTC
-,TRBV7-3,-,TRBJ1-1,CASSLGPLGEAFF,TGTGCCAGCAGCTTAGGGCCCCTCGGGGAAGCTTTCTTT
many,TRBV11-2,-,TRBJ1-1,CASSFGQITEAFF,TGTGCCAGCAGCTTCGGACAAATCACTGAAGCTTTCTTT
-,TRBV27,-,TRBJ1-4,CASGPKGHSREKLFF,TGTGCCAGCGGCCCTAAGGGACATTCACGTGAAAAACTGTTTTTT
many,TRBV28,-,TRBJ1-5,CASSLRQKNQPQHF,TGTGCCAGCAGTTTAAGACAGAAAAATCAGCCCCAGCATTTT
many,TRBV28,-,TRBJ2-3,CASSYYLWTPGVDTQYF,TGTGCCAGCAGCTACTACCTCTGGACTCCTGGGGTAGATACGCAGTATTTT
few,TRBV30,-,TRBJ2-1,CAWSRGYSYNEQFF,TGTGCCTGGAGTAGGGGATACTCCTACAATGAGCAGTTCTTC
-,TRBV6-1,-,TRBJ2-3,CASSPRARARGTDTQYF,TGTGCCAGCAGTCCAAGGGCCCGGGCCAGGGGCACAGATACGCAGTATTTT
many,TRBV14,-,TRBJ2-5,CASSQVGMTQYF,TGTGCCAGCAGCCAAGTGGGAATGACCCAGTACTTC
many,TRBV6-1,-,TRBJ1-5,CASSEGFNQPQHF,TGTGCCAGCAGTGAGGGATTCAATCAGCCCCAGCATTTT
many,TRBV5-5,TRBD1,TRBJ2-1,CASSFGTGDYNEQFF,TGTGCCAGCAGTTTCGGGACAGGGGACTACAATGAGCAGTTCTTC
few,TRBV10-2,TRBD2,TRBJ2-2,CASKRAGEKNTGELFF,TGCGCCAGCAAGAGAGCGGGAGAGAAGAACACCGGGGAGCTGTTTTTT
many,TRBV20-1,-,TRBJ1-4,CSAFWQNEKLFF,TGCAGTGCCTTTTGGCAAAATGAAAAACTGTTTTTT
many,TRBV5-1,TRBD2,TRBJ2-5,CASSLAKTSGREETQYF,TGCGCCAGCAGCTTGGCCAAGACTAGCGGGAGAGAAGAGACCCAGTACTTC
many,TRBV27,-,TRBJ1-5,CASSPLTGNQPQHF,TGTGCCAGCAGTCCACTGACAGGCAATCAGCCCCAGCATTTT
many,TRBV29-1,TRBD2,TRBJ2-5,CSGLTSGRQETQYF,TGCAGCGGCTTGACTAGCGGACGCCAAGAGACCCAGTACTTC
many,TRBV6-5,-,TRBJ2-7,CASSYTQLGLSSYEQYF,TGTGCCAGCAGTTACACACAACTTGGGCTTAGCTCCTACGAGCAGTACTTC
-,TRBV9,TRBD2,TRBJ2-1,CASSVDTLTSGIEGEQFF,TGTGCCAGCAGCGTAGATACCCTAACTAGCGGGATTGAGGGTGAGCAGTTCTTC
many,TRBV2,TRBD2,TRBJ2-3,CASTIAGGSGRQYF,TGTGCCAGCACCATAGCGGGAGGGTCGGGGCGGCAGTATTTT
many,TRBV10-2,TRBD2,TRBJ2-5,CASSESIAGDRLGTQYF,TGCGCCAGCAGTGAGTCCATAGCGGGGGACCGCCTCGGGACCCAGTACTTC
many,TRBV20-1,-,TRBJ2-1,CSARGPSEQFF,TGCAGTGCTAGAGGGCCCAGTGAGCAGTTCTTC
many,TRBV18,-,TRBJ2-1,CASSEQGNEQFF,TGTGCCAGCTCAGAACAGGGCAATGAGCAGTTCTTC
many,TRBV29-1,-,TRBJ1-1,CSVADSEAFF,TGCAGCGTAGCGGACAGTGAAGCTTTCTTT
many,TRBV30,-,TRBJ2-5,CAWSRPGVETQYF,TGTGCCTGGAGTAGGCCGGGCGTGGAGACCCAGTACTTC